The 5 T cell receptor beta chains below come from one sample, sequenced in a study of blood T cell repertoires in COVID-19. Some clones are missing from TCRdb's copy, which holds only in-frame ones; the method was immunoSEQ multiplex PCR. The data hold approximately 230,000 clones, with roughly 90% observed a single time. The sample taken for sequencing was PBMCs or T cells enriched from blood (not recorded which). The receptors were gathered from a woman aged 25 to 45 with acute COVID-19.

The V call is TRBV3-1 (or the pseudogene TRBV3-2), the J call TRBJ2-2, with D possibly TRBD2 on 7 matching bases. Germline V gene sequence: CDR1 LGHDT, CDR2 YNNKEL (reference sequence). The CDR3 has 16 amino acids. V lost 0 bases and J 3 bases, leaving 11 bases between the germline ends. In nucleotides, the CDR3 is TGTGCCAGCAGCCAAGATTACGGGGGGCACACCGGGGAGCTGTTTTTT. Translating it yields CASSQDYGGHTGELFF.

V and J are TRBV28 and TRBJ1-4, with 8 bases fitting TRBD1. Germline CDR1 reads MDHEN; CDR2 reads SYDVKM. V lost 6 bases to trimming and J lost 6 bases; unmatched junction nucleotides: 3. This CDR3 has 13 residues. CDR3 nucleotide sequence: TGTGCCAGCAGGACAGGGGAGGATGAAAAACTGTTTTTT. It codes for CASRTGEDEKLFF.

The J gene is TRBJ1-2, the V gene TRBV19; D unresolved. Germline-derived CDR1 and CDR2 are LNHDA and SQIVND (reference sequence). The CDR3 is 11 residues long. V lost 6 bases and J lost 2, with 4 bases in between. For the CDR3, the DNA is TGTGCCAGTAGGCGGAACTATGGCTACACCTTC. This encodes CASRRNYGYTF. Drawing the rest from reference TRBV19 and TRBJ1-2, the complete variable domain is DGGITQSPKYLFRKEGQNVTLSCEQNLNHDAMYWYRQDPGQGLRLIYYSQIVNDFQKGDIAEGYSVSREKKESFPLTVTSAQKNPTAFYLCASRRNYGYTFGSGTRLTVV.

This sequence joins TRBV3-1 (or the pseudogene TRBV3-2) and TRBJ1-6; maybe TRBD1 (6 bases). Trimming shortened V by 5 bases and J by 10 bases, and 12 bases separated the two germline ends. This CDR3 is built from 13 residues. Per the germline V gene, CDR1 is LGHDT and CDR2 is YNNKEL (reference sequence). CDR3 DNA: TGTGCCAGCAGCAGGGGGAACGGGTCACCCCTCCACTTT. Translation gives CASSRGNGSPLHF.

The chain employs TRBV2 and TRBJ2-1, with D tentatively TRBD1 (6 bases). CDR1 is SNHLY and CDR2 is FYNNEI in the germline V gene. V lost 10 bases and J 2 bases, leaving 12 bases between the germline ends. The CDR3 loop spans 13 amino acids. For the CDR3, the DNA is TGTGCCACTAAACAGGGCCCCTACAATGAGCAGTTCTTC. Amino acids: CATKQGPYNEQFF. Using reference TRBV2 and TRBJ2-1 for the parts outside the CDR3, the full variable domain is EPEVTQTPSHQVTQMGQEVILRCVPISNHLYFYWYRQILGQKVEFLVSFYNNEISEKSEIFDDQFSVERPDGSNFTLKIRSTKLEDSAMYFCATKQGPYNEQFFGPGTRLTVL.